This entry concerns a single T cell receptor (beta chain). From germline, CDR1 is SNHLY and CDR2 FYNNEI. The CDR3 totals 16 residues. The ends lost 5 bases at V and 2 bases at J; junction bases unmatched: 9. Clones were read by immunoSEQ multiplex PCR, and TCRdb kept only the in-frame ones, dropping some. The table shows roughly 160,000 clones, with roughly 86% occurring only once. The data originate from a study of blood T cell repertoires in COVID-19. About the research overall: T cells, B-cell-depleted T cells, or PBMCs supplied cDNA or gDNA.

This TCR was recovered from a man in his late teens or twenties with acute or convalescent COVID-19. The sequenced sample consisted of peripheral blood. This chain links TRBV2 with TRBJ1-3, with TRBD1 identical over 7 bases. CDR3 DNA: TGTGCCAGCAGTCCAGACAGGGTTGGTCCTGGAAACACCATATATTTT. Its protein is CASSPDRVGPGNTIYF.